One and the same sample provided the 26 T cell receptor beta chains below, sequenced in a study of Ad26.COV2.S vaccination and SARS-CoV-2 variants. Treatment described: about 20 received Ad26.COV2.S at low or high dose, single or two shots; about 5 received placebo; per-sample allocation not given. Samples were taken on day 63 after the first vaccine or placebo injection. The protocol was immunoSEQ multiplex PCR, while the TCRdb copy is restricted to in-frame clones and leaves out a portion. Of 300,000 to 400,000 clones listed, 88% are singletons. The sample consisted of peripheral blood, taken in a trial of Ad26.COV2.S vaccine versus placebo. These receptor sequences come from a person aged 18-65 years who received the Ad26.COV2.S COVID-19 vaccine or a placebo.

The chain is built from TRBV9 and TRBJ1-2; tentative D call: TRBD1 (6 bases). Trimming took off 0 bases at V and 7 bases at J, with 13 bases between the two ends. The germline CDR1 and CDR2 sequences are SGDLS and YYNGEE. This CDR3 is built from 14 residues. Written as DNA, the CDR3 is TGTGCCAGCAGCGTAGACCACAGGGTTCTTGGCTACACCTTC. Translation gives CASSVDHRVLGYTF.

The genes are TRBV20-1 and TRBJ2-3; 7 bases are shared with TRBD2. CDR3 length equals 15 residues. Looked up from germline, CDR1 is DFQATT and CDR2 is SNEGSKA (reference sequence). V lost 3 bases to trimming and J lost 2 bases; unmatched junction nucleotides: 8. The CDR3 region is CSASVASGFTDTQYF. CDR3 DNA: TGCAGTGCTAGTGTGGCTAGCGGCTTCACAGATACGCAGTATTTT.

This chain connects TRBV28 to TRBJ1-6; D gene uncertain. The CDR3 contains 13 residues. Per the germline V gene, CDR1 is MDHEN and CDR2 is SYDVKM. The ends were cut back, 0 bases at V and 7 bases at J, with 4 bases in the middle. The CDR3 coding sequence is TGTGCCAGCAGTTTATGGGAAAATTCACCCCTCCACTTT. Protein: CASSLWENSPLHF.

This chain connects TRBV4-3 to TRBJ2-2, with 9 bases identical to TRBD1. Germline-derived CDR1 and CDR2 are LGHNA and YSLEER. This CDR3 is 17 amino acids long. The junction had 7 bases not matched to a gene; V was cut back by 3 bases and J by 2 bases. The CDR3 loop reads CASSQGRTGANTGELFF. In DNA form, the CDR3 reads TGCGCCAGCAGCCAGGGGAGGACAGGGGCAAACACCGGGGAGCTGTTTTTT.

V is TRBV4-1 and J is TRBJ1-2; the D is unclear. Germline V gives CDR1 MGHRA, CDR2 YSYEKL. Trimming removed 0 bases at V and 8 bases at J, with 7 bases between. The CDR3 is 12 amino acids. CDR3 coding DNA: TGCGCCAGCAGCCAAGATCTGGAGGGCTACACCTTC. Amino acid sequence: CASSQDLEGYTF.

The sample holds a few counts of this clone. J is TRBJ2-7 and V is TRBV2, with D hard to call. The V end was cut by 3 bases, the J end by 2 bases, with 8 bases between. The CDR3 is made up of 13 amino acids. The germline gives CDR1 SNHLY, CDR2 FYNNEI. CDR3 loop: CASSEPTTYEQYF. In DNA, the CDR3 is TGTGCCAGCAGTGAGCCGACCACCTACGAGCAGTACTTC.

The CDR3 region has the DNA TGTGCCAGCAGCTCTACAGGGGTTGACAATGAGCAGTTCTTC. Amino acids: CASSSTGVDNEQFF. The rearrangement joins TRBV7-2 to TRBJ2-1; 7 nucleotides line up with TRBD1. The CDR3 covers 14 residues. The V gene end was trimmed by 4 bases and the J gene end by 5 bases; junction bases not matched to a gene: 5. Germline values: CDR1 SGHTA, CDR2 FQGNSA.

CDR3 nucleotide sequence: TGTGCCAGCAGTTACGATTCGTCGCTTTTAGAGTCACCCCTCCACTTT. It yields the protein CASSYDSSLLESPLHF. This sequence joins TRBV6-2 or TRBV6-3 and TRBJ1-6; D uncertain. V gave up 2 bases and J gave up 10 bases, with 18 bases separating them. Per germline, CDR1 MNHEY and CDR2 SVGEGT. The CDR3 runs 16 residues.

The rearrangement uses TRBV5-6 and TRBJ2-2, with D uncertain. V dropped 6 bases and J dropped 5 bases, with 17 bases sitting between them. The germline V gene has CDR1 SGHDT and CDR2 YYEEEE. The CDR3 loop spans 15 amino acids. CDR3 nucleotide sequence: TGTGCCAGCACCGTCTGGAGTACGGAGACCGGGGAGCTGTTTTTT. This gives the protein CASTVWSTETGELFF.

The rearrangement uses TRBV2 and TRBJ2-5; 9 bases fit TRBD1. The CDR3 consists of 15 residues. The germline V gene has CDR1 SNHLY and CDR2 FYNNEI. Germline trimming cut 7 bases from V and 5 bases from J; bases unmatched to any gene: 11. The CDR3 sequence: CASKTDRGLSETQYF. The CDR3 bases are TGTGCCAGCAAAACGGACAGGGGTCTTTCGGAGACCCAGTACTTC.

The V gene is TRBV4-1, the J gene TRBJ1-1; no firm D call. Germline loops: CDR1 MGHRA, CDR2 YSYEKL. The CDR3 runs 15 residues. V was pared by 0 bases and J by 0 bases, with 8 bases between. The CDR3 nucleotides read TGCGCCAGCAGCCAAGAAGGCGGCATGAACACTGAAGCTTTCTTT. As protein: CASSQEGGMNTEAFF.

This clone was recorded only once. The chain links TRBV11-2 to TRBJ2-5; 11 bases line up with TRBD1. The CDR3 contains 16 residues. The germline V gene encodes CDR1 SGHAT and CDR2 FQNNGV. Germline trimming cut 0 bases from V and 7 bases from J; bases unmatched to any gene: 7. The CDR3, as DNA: TGTGCCAGCAGCTTAGATTTTTACGGGACAGGGGGGACCCAGTACTTC. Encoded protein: CASSLDFYGTGGTQYF. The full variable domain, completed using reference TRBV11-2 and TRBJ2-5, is EAGVAQSPRYKIIEKRQSVAFWCNPISGHATLYWYQQILGQGPKLLIQFQNNGVVDDSQLPKDRFSAERLKGVDSTLKIQPAKLEDSAVYLCASSLDFYGTGGTQYFGPGTRLLVL.

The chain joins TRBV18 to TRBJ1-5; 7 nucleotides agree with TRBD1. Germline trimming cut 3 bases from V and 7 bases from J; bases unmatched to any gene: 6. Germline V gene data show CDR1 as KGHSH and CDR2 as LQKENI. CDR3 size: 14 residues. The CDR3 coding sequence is TGTGCCAGCTCACCTGACAGGGATGTCCAGCCCCAGCATTTT. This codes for CASSPDRDVQPQHF.

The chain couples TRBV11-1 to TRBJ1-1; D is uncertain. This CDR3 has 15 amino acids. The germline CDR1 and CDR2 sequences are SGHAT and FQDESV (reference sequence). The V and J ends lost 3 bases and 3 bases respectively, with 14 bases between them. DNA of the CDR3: TGTGCCAGCAGCTTTTATCGGACGCTCGACACTGAAGCTTTCTTT. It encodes CASSFYRTLDTEAFF.

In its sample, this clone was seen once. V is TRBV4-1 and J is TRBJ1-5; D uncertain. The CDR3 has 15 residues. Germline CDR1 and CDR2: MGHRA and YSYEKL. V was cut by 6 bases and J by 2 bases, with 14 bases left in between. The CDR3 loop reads CASSYTVLGNQPQHF. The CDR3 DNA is TGCGCCAGCAGTTATACAGTATTGGGCAATCAGCCCCAGCATTTT.

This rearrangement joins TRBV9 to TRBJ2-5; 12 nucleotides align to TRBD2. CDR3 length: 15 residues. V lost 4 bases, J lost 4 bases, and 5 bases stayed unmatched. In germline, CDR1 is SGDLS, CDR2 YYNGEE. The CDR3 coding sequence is TGTGCCAGCAGCTCCCCTAGCGGGGGGGGAGAGACCCAGTACTTC. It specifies CASSSPSGGGETQYF.

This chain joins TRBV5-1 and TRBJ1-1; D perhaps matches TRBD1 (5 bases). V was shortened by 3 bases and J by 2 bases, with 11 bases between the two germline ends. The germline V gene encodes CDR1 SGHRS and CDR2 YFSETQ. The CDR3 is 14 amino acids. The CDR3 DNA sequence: TGCGCCAGCAGCTCCAAAACAGGTAACACTGAAGCTTTCTTT. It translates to CASSSKTGNTEAFF.

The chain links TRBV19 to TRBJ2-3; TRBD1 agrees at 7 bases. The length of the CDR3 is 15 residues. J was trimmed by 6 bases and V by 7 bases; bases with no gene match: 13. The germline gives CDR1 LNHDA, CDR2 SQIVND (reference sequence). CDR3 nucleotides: TGTGCCAGTAAACCCCAATCGACAGGGTTGGATACGCAGTATTTT. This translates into CASKPQSTGLDTQYF.

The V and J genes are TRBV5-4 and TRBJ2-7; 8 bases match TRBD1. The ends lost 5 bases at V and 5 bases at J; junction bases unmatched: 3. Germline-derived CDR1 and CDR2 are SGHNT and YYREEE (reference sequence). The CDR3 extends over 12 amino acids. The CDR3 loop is CASSETGDEQYF. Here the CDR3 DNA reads TGTGCCAGCAGTGAGACAGGGGACGAGCAGTACTTC.

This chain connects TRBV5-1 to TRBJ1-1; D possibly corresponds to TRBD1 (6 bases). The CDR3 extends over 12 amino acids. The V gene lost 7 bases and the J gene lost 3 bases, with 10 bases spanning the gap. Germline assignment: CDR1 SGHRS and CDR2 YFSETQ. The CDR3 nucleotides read TGCGCCAGCGCGGACAGACACACTGAAGCTTTCTTT. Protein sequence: CASADRHTEAFF.

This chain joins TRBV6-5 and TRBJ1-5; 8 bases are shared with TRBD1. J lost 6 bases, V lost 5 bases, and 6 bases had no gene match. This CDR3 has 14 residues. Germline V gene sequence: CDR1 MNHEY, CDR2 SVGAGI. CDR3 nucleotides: TGTGCCAGCAGTATGGACAGGGCGGTTCAGCCCCAGCATTTT. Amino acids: CASSMDRAVQPQHF.

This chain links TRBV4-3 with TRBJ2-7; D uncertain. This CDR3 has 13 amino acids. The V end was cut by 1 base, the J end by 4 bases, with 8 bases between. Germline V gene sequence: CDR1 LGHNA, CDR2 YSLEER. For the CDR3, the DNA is TGCGCCAGCAGCCAAGGTGGGGTTTACGAGCAGTACTTC. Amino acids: CASSQGGVYEQYF.

The CDR3, as DNA: TGTGCCACCGGGACCGGGACAGGGATGTCCGAGCAGTACTTC. This codes for CATGTGTGMSEQYF. This sequence joins TRBV15 and TRBJ2-7; 9 bases are a match to TRBD1. Per germline, CDR1 LNHNV and CDR2 YYDKDF (reference sequence). The CDR3 has 14 amino acids. J lost 6 bases, V lost 8 bases, and 11 bases had no gene match.

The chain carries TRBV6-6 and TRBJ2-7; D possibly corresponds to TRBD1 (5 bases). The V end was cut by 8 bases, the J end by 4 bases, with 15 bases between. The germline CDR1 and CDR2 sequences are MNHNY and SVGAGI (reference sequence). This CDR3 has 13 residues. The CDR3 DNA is TGTGCCAGCGGCAATAGACAGTTATACGAGCAGTACTTC. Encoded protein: CASGNRQLYEQYF.

The CDR3 sequence: CATRGGTRLNNEQFF. CDR3 coding DNA: TGTGCCACCCGTGGAGGGACACGACTTAACAATGAGCAGTTCTTC. The genes are TRBV10-3 and TRBJ2-1, with D tentatively TRBD1 or TRBD2 (6 bases each). Per germline, CDR1 ENHRY and CDR2 SYGVKD. Trimming left V 10 bases short and J 5 bases short, with 21 bases between. The CDR3 loop spans 15 amino acids.

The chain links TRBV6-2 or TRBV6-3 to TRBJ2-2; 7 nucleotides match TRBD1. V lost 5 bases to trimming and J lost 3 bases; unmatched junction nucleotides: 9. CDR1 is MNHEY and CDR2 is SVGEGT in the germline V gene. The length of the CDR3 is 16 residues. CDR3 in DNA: TGTGCCAGCAGTAAAGGGACAGCCGCCCACACCGGGGAGCTGTTTTTT. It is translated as CASSKGTAAHTGELFF.